This T cell receptor beta chain came from a study of blood T cell repertoires in COVID-19. Background on the study: PBMCs, B-cell-depleted T cells, or T cells were the source of the cDNA or gDNA that made up the material.

In the original workflow: How many nucleated cells were present was estimated from reference gene primer amplification. Some clones are missing from TCRdb's copy, which holds only in-frame ones; the method was immunoSEQ multiplex PCR. For V, J and clone size, that table is used; D and trimming come from the DNA. The repertoire holds 150,000 to 200,000 clones, with more than 70% as singletons. The germline V gene encodes CDR1 MNHNS and CDR2 SASEGT. The trim removed 2 bases at V and 4 bases at J, leaving 14 bases unmatched. This CDR3 region has 17 residues. What was sequenced was peripheral blood. This chain links TRBV6-1 with TRBJ2-7; 7 bases align to TRBD1. The clonotype was recovered from a woman over 75 with active or convalescent COVID-19. The CDR3 reads CASSEREQGVRGYEQYF. CDR3 sequence (DNA): TGTGCCAGCAGTGAACGTGAGCAGGGGGTGAGGGGTTACGAGCAGTACTTC.